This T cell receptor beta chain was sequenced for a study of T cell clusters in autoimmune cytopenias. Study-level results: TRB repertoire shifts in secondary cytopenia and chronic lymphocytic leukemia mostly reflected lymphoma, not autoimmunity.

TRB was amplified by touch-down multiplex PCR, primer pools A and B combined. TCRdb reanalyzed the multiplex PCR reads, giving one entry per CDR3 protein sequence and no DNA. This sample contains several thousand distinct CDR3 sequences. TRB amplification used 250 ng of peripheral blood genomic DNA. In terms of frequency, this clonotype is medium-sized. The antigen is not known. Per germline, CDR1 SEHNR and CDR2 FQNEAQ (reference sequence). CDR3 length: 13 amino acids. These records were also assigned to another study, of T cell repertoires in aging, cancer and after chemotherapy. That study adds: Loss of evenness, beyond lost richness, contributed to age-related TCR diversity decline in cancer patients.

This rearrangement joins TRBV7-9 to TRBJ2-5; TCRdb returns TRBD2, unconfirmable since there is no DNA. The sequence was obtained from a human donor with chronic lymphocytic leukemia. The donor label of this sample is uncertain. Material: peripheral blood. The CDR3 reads CASSQASAQTQYF.